Listed below are T cell receptor beta chains from one sample, sequenced in a study of OX40 agonist ivuxolimab in advanced cancers. TCRdb keeps only in-frame clones here, not all; method: immunoSEQ multiplex PCR. The data contain 45,000 to 50,000 clones, 80% to 90% of them singletons. The sample was CD4+ or CD8+ T cells sorted from blood, taken in a trial of the OX40 agonist ivuxolimab. The receptors derive from an adult with an advanced solid tumor such as melanoma, head and neck, liver or kidney cancer. Both conserved end residues are trimmed from each CDR3. The order of the fields is V gene, D gene, CDR3 protein. The D gene is left open where the match is weak.

v_call: TRBV19
d_call: NA
cdr3_aa: ASSVSIGASEETQY

v_call: TRBV7-9
d_call: NA
cdr3_aa: ASSPNSGIKETQY

v_call: TRBV18
d_call: TRBD1
cdr3_aa: ASSPGQYSGNTIY

v_call: TRBV11-1
d_call: TRBD1
cdr3_aa: ASSLPGTGNAESSYEQY

v_call: TRBV7-9
d_call: NA
cdr3_aa: ASSDSASTGPNTEAF

v_call: TRBV2
d_call: TRBD2
cdr3_aa: ASSAGLAGGYEQY

v_call: TRBV6-4
d_call: TRBD2
cdr3_aa: ASSDASGDTDTQY

v_call: TRBV7-8
d_call: NA
cdr3_aa: ASSRDSSNQPQH

v_call: TRBV20-1
d_call: NA
cdr3_aa: SATSTDTQY

v_call: TRBV14
d_call: TRBD1
cdr3_aa: ASSPLIGQGLSGANVLT

v_call: TRBV5-5
d_call: TRBD2
cdr3_aa: ASSPLVAGPYNEQF

v_call: TRBV6-1
d_call: NA
cdr3_aa: ASTIGHSYNEQF

v_call: TRBV7-9
d_call: NA
cdr3_aa: ASSLAQGGTQY

v_call: TRBV2
d_call: NA
cdr3_aa: ASSVQGNEQF

v_call: TRBV14
d_call: NA
cdr3_aa: ASRISTRQEAF

v_call: TRBV18
d_call: NA
cdr3_aa: ASSPPSHNYGYT

v_call: TRBV14
d_call: NA
cdr3_aa: ASSQARTGKNIQY

v_call: TRBV10-3
d_call: TRBD1
cdr3_aa: AILNSGTGSLSGANVLT

v_call: TRBV28
d_call: NA
cdr3_aa: ASSRRGGTDSKFGYT

v_call: TRBV6-5
d_call: TRBD1
cdr3_aa: AGTKGGQEY

v_call: TRBV7-3
d_call: NA
cdr3_aa: ASSLEGGAYNEQF

v_call: TRBV12-5
d_call: NA
cdr3_aa: ASGLGGRGVAGELF

v_call: TRBV4-1
d_call: NA
cdr3_aa: ASSHIQGGSIAKNIQY

v_call: TRBV7-9
d_call: NA
cdr3_aa: ASSLGGGGGYT

v_call: TRBV5-1
d_call: NA
cdr3_aa: ASFSGQSWEKLF

v_call: TRBV7-9
d_call: NA
cdr3_aa: ASSPDSRETQY

v_call: TRBV29-1
d_call: NA
cdr3_aa: SVGVRGTYEQY

v_call: TRBV13
d_call: NA
cdr3_aa: ASSSGLTNEQF

v_call: TRBV6-1
d_call: NA
cdr3_aa: ASSEGREQY

v_call: TRBV2
d_call: NA
cdr3_aa: ASSEVDIAPLH

v_call: TRBV30
d_call: NA
cdr3_aa: AWSVRREGEAF

v_call: TRBV6-5
d_call: NA
cdr3_aa: ASRRLVYNEQF

v_call: TRBV18
d_call: NA
cdr3_aa: ASEPTLTLTDTQY

v_call: TRBV11-2
d_call: NA
cdr3_aa: ASSLGVPDNVLT

v_call: TRBV4-2
d_call: NA
cdr3_aa: ASSQDGINIQY

v_call: TRBV19
d_call: TRBD1
cdr3_aa: ASSLTGGIFYEQY

v_call: TRBV4-3
d_call: NA
cdr3_aa: ASSQVAGSKNIQY

v_call: TRBV5-6
d_call: TRBD1
cdr3_aa: ASSLGGQGHLEQY

v_call: TRBV29-1
d_call: TRBD1
cdr3_aa: SVEGTGGTDTQY

v_call: TRBV9
d_call: TRBD2
cdr3_aa: ASSAGLAADTQY

v_call: TRBV6-1
d_call: TRBD1
cdr3_aa: ASALQGAVNYGYT